The 23 T cell receptor beta chains in this list originate from one sample, sequenced in a study of blood T cells in healthy people across ages. Then a second PCR, running about 6 to 11 cycles, was carried out with a sample-barcoded 5' primer and a J-beta primer mix. TCRdb reanalysed the 5' RACE reads using MiXCR and keeps one entry per CDR3 protein. This table has over a million distinct CDR3 sequences, 45% appearing once. What was sequenced was blood. Receptors originate from a woman aged 60-75 years in good health.

The chain is built from TRBV27 and TRBJ2-1; TRBD2 agrees at 11 bases. The CDR3 sequence is 17 residues long. CDR1 MNHEY and CDR2 SMNVEV come from the germline V gene (reference sequence). With 6 bases clipped from V and 4 bases from J, the junction kept 11 bases outside the gene matches. The CDR3 region is CASSPRAGTSGYNEQFF. The DNA for the CDR3 is TGTGCCAGCAGCCCCCGGGCCGGGACTAGCGGTTACAATGAGCAGTTCTTC.

V usage is TRBV25-1 and J usage is TRBJ1-2; 7 bases map to TRBD1. Per the germline V gene, CDR1 is MGHDK and CDR2 is SYGVNS. The CDR3 is 15 amino acids. J gave up 5 bases and V 2 bases, and 8 bases lay outside the gene matches. The CDR3 loop is CASSELDRDWYGYTF. The DNA of the CDR3 is TGTGCCAGCAGTGAACTCGACAGGGACTGGTATGGCTACACCTTC.

The V gene is TRBV29-1, the J gene TRBJ2-1, with 10 bases lining up with TRBD2. The germline V gene has CDR1 SQVTM and CDR2 ANQGSEA. The CDR3 runs 13 residues. The J segment lost 4 bases and the V segment lost 8 bases, leaving 5 bases of the junction unmatched. CDR3 residues: CSISGRIYNEQFF. The DNA for the CDR3 is TGCAGCATTAGCGGGAGGATTTACAATGAGCAGTTCTTC.

The V call is TRBV20-1, the J call TRBJ1-5, with D perhaps TRBD1 (5 bases). Germline loops: CDR1 DFQATT, CDR2 SNEGSKA (reference sequence). Deletions cut 6 bases from V and 0 bases from J, with 12 bases between. This CDR3 has 14 residues. The CDR3 sequence is CSASTGYSNQPQHF. The CDR3 DNA reads TGCAGTGCATCCACAGGTTATAGCAATCAGCCCCAGCATTTT.

Only a few counts were recorded for this clonotype. DNA of the CDR3: TGCAGTGCTAGATTCTTCGAGGGGGAGCAGTACTTC. It encodes CSARFFEGEQYF. The V call is TRBV20-1, the J call TRBJ2-7; TRBD1 or TRBD2 may be the D gene (5 bases each). The CDR3 spans 12 residues. Germline V gives CDR1 DFQATT, CDR2 SNEGSKA (reference sequence). Between the trimmed V and J ends, which lost 2 bases and 7 bases, there was a span of 12 bases.

V usage is TRBV10-3 and J usage is TRBJ2-5; D is uncertain. Germline-derived CDR1 and CDR2 are ENHRY and SYGVKD. The CDR3 totals 13 residues. Trimming removed 2 bases from V and 4 bases from J, with 8 bases in between. The CDR3 loop reads CAISERTGETQYF. The CDR3 DNA follows: TGTGCCATCAGTGAGAGGACGGGAGAGACCCAGTACTTC.

The chain couples TRBV6-6 to TRBJ2-1, with TRBD1 matching 10 bases. Germline assignment: CDR1 MNHNY and CDR2 SVGAGI (reference sequence). The V gene end was trimmed by 6 bases and the J gene end by 5 bases; junction bases not matched to a gene: 10. The CDR3 covers 16 residues. For the CDR3, the DNA is TGTGCCAGCAGACCGCCTTTGGGACAGGGGCACAATGAGCAGTTCTTC. Translating gives CASRPPLGQGHNEQFF.

The rearrangement joins TRBV9 to TRBJ2-7; D remains ambiguous. V lost 5 bases to trimming and J lost 10 bases, with 25 bases between them. Germline loops: CDR1 SGDLS, CDR2 YYNGEE. CDR3 size: 15 residues. This CDR3 reads CASRPPGGAGESQYF. The CDR3 region has the DNA TGTGCCAGCAGGCCCCCGGGTGGAGCTGGTGAGTCCCAGTACTTC.

This clonotype was seen a few times. In DNA, the CDR3 is TGTGCCAGCAGTCCTCGTGGGGACGGGACCTACGAGCAGTACTTC. It is translated as CASSPRGDGTYEQYF. This chain uses TRBV6-6 with TRBJ2-7; either TRBD1 or TRBD2 may fit D (5 bases each). Germline V gene sequence: CDR1 MNHNY, CDR2 SVGAGI (reference sequence). V was clipped by 5 bases and J by 2 bases, with 16 bases between them. The CDR3 is 15 residues long.

The V and J genes are TRBV3-1 and TRBJ1-5, with D hard to call. Trimming took off 1 base at V and 5 bases at J, with 6 bases between the two ends. Germline V gives CDR1 LGHDT, CDR2 YNNKEL (reference sequence). This CDR3 comprises 13 residues. The CDR3 reads CASSQGTYQPQHF. The CDR3 region has the DNA TGTGCCAGCAGCCAAGGGACCTATCAGCCCCAGCATTTT.

The J gene is TRBJ2-6, the V gene TRBV5-4; D not certain. Germline V lookup: CDR1 SGHNT, CDR2 YYREEE (reference sequence). Trimming pared 0 bases from V and 0 bases from J, leaving 7 bases between. The CDR3 consists of 16 residues. The CDR3 is CASSLGGNSGANVLTF. CDR3 bases: TGTGCCAGCAGCTTGGGCGGTAACTCTGGGGCCAACGTCCTGACTTTC.

A few counts support this clonotype. The CDR3 DNA is TGCGCCAGCAGTAGACTCTACCAAGAGACCCAGTACTTC. Protein product: CASSRLYQETQYF. This rearrangement joins TRBV5-1 to TRBJ2-5; no firm D call. The V gene's germline CDR1 is SGHRS and CDR2 YFSETQ. This CDR3 has 13 amino acids. The V and J ends lost 5 bases and 0 bases respectively, with 8 bases between them.

This clonotype appeared a few times. The J gene is TRBJ2-7, the V gene TRBV5-1; TRBD2 aligns across 10 bases. This CDR3 is built from 17 residues. The germline V gene has CDR1 SGHRS and CDR2 YFSETQ. V shed 0 bases, J shed 7 bases, and the junction held 13 bases outside the gene matches. DNA for the CDR3: TGCGCCAGCAGCTTGGGGGTGCTAGCGGGGGCCCACAATGAGCAGTACTTC. Translation gives CASSLGVLAGAHNEQYF.

The V gene is TRBV27, the J gene TRBJ2-3; 8 nucleotides align to TRBD2. Losses at the gene ends were 6 bases for V and 8 bases for J; bases not matched to a gene: 10. The CDR3 runs to 14 residues. Germline V gives CDR1 MNHEY, CDR2 SMNVEV (reference sequence). This chain's CDR3 is CASSRSGSGGTQYF. The CDR3 bases are TGTGCCAGCAGCCGAAGCGGGAGTGGGGGTACGCAGTATTTT.

This clonotype was picked up one time. Germline and junction disagree at one end, which may indicate a read error. This chain uses TRBV24-1 with TRBJ1-2; D remains ambiguous. The germline gives CDR1 KGHDR, CDR2 SFDVKD. The CDR3 totals 11 residues. CDR3 DNA sequence: TGCGCCACCAGTGCGTCAGGCGGCTACACCTTC. This sequence encodes CATSASGGYTF.

With respect to this clonotype: An end of the junction differs from the germline gene, which may be a read error. This chain uses TRBV10-1 with TRBJ2-5; TRBD2 is a possible D gene (6 bases). CDR3 length: 15 amino acids. Germline V gene sequence: CDR1 WNHNN, CDR2 SYGVQD (reference sequence). CDR3 DNA: TGCGCCAGCAGTGACCCGGGACTGAATCAAGGGACCCAGTACTTC. Its translation is CASSDPGLNQGTQYF.

The chain uses TRBV11-2 and TRBJ2-5; 11 bases map to TRBD2. Trimming at V came to 4 bases and at J to 1 base, leaving 5 bases not matched to a gene. Germline CDR1 and CDR2: SGHAT and FQNNGV. The CDR3 has 16 residues. The CDR3 sequence: CASSSLGLAAQETQYF. CDR3 nucleotides: TGTGCCAGCAGCTCCCTGGGACTAGCGGCCCAAGAGACCCAGTACTTC. Complete variable domain (other parts from reference TRBV11-2 and TRBJ2-5): EAGVAQSPRYKIIEKRQSVAFWCNPISGHATLYWYQQILGQGPKLLIQFQNNGVVDDSQLPKDRFSAERLKGVDSTLKIQPAKLEDSAVYLCASSSLGLAAQETQYFGPGTRLLVL.

This clonotype has ten or more counts. V is TRBV5-1 and J is TRBJ2-1, with no clear D. Germline lookup yields CDR1 SGHRS and CDR2 YFSETQ. The CDR3 has 14 amino acids. Between the trimmed V and J ends, which lost 3 bases and 3 bases, there was a span of 10 bases. The CDR3, as DNA: TGCGCCAGCAGCTCTGGTGGCAGCTACAATGAGCAGTTCTTC. Protein sequence: CASSSGGSYNEQFF.

This chain links TRBV20-1 with TRBJ1-5; D is perhaps TRBD1 (5 bases). Germline V gene lookup returns CDR1 DFQATT and CDR2 SNEGSKA (reference sequence). The germline V and J ends were trimmed by 1 base and 3 bases, with 13 bases remaining between them. The CDR3 length is 15 residues. The DNA for the CDR3 is TGCAGTGCTAGAGGGTCGGGGCGGGTCAATCAGCCCCAGCATTTT. Its protein is CSARGSGRVNQPQHF.

This clonotype came up a few times. The chain joins TRBV7-2 to TRBJ2-1; 8 nucleotides align to TRBD2. CDR3 length: 16 amino acids. V was clipped by 1 base and J by 7 bases; unmatched bases: 9. CDR1 and CDR2 from the germline V gene are SGHTA and FQGNSA. CDR3 amino acids: CASSLGLGLVENEQFF. CDR3 bases: TGTGCCAGCAGCTTAGGTCTGGGACTAGTGGAGAATGAGCAGTTCTTC.

The chain joins TRBV12-3 or TRBV12-4 to TRBJ2-7, with D tentatively TRBD1 or TRBD2 (5 bases each). The CDR3 is 11 residues long. The V gene lost 8 bases and the J gene lost 7 bases, with 12 bases spanning the gap. CDR3 region: CASGAGGEQYF. In nucleotides, the CDR3 is TGTGCCAGCGGGGCTGGAGGTGAGCAGTACTTC.

A note on this clonotype: A much more abundant neighbour one base away suggests this may be a read error. DNA of the CDR3: TGTGCCAGCAGCTGGTGGGACAGGTCCCACGAGCAGTACTTC. This translates into CASSWWDRSHEQYF. The chain employs TRBV5-5 and TRBJ2-7, with 8 bases matching TRBD1. Trimming removed 3 bases from V and 5 bases from J; junction bases left unmatched: 7. CDR1 and CDR2 (germline): SGHKS, YYEKEE (reference sequence). The CDR3 is 14 residues long.

V is TRBV12-3 or TRBV12-4 and J is TRBJ2-5; 7 positions agree with TRBD1. The J call may be mistaken, given a closer DNA end match to TRBJ2-7. The CDR3 contains 13 residues. The CDR3 bases are TGTGCCAGCAGCAGCGACAGGGCCGGCGAGCAGTACTTC. Translated: CASSSDRAGEQYF.